This TCR beta chain was sequenced in a study of cytomegalovirus exposure and HLA in healthy donors. Study-level information: Around 200 million T cells yielded roughly 120 million unique TCR beta sequences, as an earlier analysis found. Regarding the study as a whole: Certain sequence variants were highly shared and formed a cluster, and this cluster was likely a sequencing artifact. It was assumed in the presence/absence analyses that sequencing depth was roughly uniform across donors.

A word on this clone: Its specificity is not known.

The PCR had 60 Vbeta and 13 Jbeta primers. Authors' analysis steps: In a later analysis, 79 million or so unique TCR beta chains included roughly 11 million shared by two or more donors. Repertoires were generated with immunoSEQ multiplex PCR, while TCRdb's copy carries only in-frame clones and drops some. V, J and clone size were drawn from that table, and D and trimming were deduced from the DNA. Here the sample spans 200,000 to 250,000 clones, 76% being singletons. The trim removed 7 bases at V and 3 bases at J, leaving 6 bases unmatched. The V gene's germline CDR1 is MNHNY and CDR2 SVGAGI (reference sequence). The CDR3 has 15 residues.

The genes are TRBV6-6 and TRBJ2-2, with 9 positions matching TRBD1. The source of this sequence is a man aged 18-30 years in good health and CMV-seronegative. Source material: PBMCs. The CDR3 nucleotides read TGTGCCAGCACCCCGGGGACAGGGCACACCGGGGAGCTGTTTTTT. Encoded protein: CASTPGTGHTGELFF.